The source of this T cell receptor beta chain is a study of cytomegalovirus exposure and HLA in healthy donors (dated by TCRdb to about 2017). Describing the broader study: An earlier analysis of under 600 of the donors reported roughly 300 Gb of sequence data and around 120 million unique TCR beta sequences from some 180 million T cells. An early release covering approximately 600 HLA-typed donors comprised approximately 290 gigabases of sequencing data and approximately 85 million unique TCR sequences. The study aimed to test whether cataloging public T cell receptors could reveal signatures of past pathogen exposure. Typing coverage differed by locus: A, B, C, DRB1 and DQB1 were typed in roughly 629-630 donors, DQA1 in approximately 520, DPA1 in approximately 610, and DPB1 in around 440. Class I and class II HLA loci were covered by the typing at four-digit resolution. A separate validation cohort of about 110 different subjects was used in addition to the roughly 670-subject first cohort. Donor age, sex, ethnicity and CMV serostatus were compiled alongside the repertoire data. Of the 300 to 500 genotyped donors, 81% were placed in the genetic ancestry cluster associated with self-reported Caucasian donors. To decide whether each TCR beta V gene segment behaved as functional or pseudogenic, an earlier analysis of over 500 of the donors relied on high-throughput TCR beta sequencing. To study patterns of TCR occurrence, a later analysis re-analyzed previously published TCR beta repertoires from more than 550 donors and added high-resolution HLA genotyping. Among some 410 genotyped donors of the cohort, an average of approximately 240,000 unique TCR beta nucleotide sequences were sequenced per donor, around a sixth of them non-productive. A later genetic analysis used genome-wide SNP genotypes for about three fifths of the 666 donors, treating that subset as a discovery cohort. The later analysis used no new phenotypic data to find candidate immune exposures, relying instead on TCR beta sequences and their occurrence across donors. The study used immunosequencing to profile the T cell repertoires of some 600 subjects and linked those repertoires to cytomegalovirus serostatus. Every repertoire in the discovery cohort had been generated on one and the same sequencing platform. The study combined high-throughput TCR immunosequencing, statistical association of individual TCRs with disease status, and machine learning to predict cytomegalovirus infection status. Because of strong linkage in the cohort, roughly five DR-DQ haplotypes were treated as single units for association and clustering.

The library was produced with the immunoSEQ multiplex PCR assay. For the multiplex PCR, a mixture combining 60 forward primers for TCR Vbeta segments and 13 reverse primers for TCR Jbeta segments was used. The CDR3 region of rearranged TCR beta genes was amplified from genomic DNA by a multiplex PCR assay. Amplified TCR beta libraries were sequenced as 87-base-pair reads on the Illumina HiSeq System. As for how the authors treated the data: A later analysis tallied 75 million to 95 million unique TCR beta chains across the 550 to 850 repertoires, and around 10 million of those chains were shared by two or more donors. To remove PCR and sequencing errors, raw reads were error-corrected and collapsed into unique sequences using a nearest-neighbor algorithm that merged closely related sequences. CDR3 sequences were aligned to IMGT reference sequences to assign V, D and J gene segments. For a sequence to be retained, a match of at least six nucleotides to both a V gene segment and a J gene segment was required. Rearrangements were classified as productive when the CDR3 lacked stop codons and remained in frame with V and J, and all other rearrangements were classified as non-productive. Following IMGT convention, CDR3 was defined as the stretch from the second conserved V-encoded cysteine to the conserved J-encoded phenylalanine. Sequences without an unambiguous match to a single V gene segment were excluded from the earlier analysis of 500 to 700 of the donors. In an earlier analysis of around 600 of the donors, V segments were called functional above 56.7% productive rearrangements and were called segregating when the between-donor standard deviation exceeded 5%. A statistical classification framework was built to diagnose cytomegalovirus status from the catalog of TCR beta chain sequences. V and J gene assignment, in a later analysis, came from comparing TCR nucleotide sequences with IMGT/GENE-DB human TR gene sequences. Using the TCRdist pipeline, a later analysis assigned CDR3 sequences along with most-parsimonious VDJ recombination scenarios. In a later analysis, every TCR beta chain was defined by the combination of its CDR3 amino acid sequence and its V-gene family, and reads without a unique V-gene family were dropped. To address suspected cross-contamination and a sequencing artifact, a later analysis removed 450 to 700 highly shared, low-generation-probability nucleotide sequences. In a later analysis, a clonal expansion index for each public chain was calculated from normalized within-repertoire ranks of inferred template counts. Generation probabilities in a later analysis came from a VDJ recombination model fitted to out-of-frame rearrangements, and those results were checked against IGoR. In a later analysis, hypergeometric tests were used to score TCR-TCR, TCR-HLA and TCR-CMV co-occurrence, with a repertoire-size bias correction applied to TCR pairs. In a later analysis, false discovery rates were estimated by permuting HLA or CMV assignments 20 times. In a later analysis, co-occurring TCRs were grouped using DBSCAN, with TCRdist sequence similarity added in when clustering inside HLA-allele-positive subsets. Co-occurrence clustering excluded repertoires with fewer than 30,000 or more than 120,000 public chains, plus five with anomalous nucleotide sharing. The table was pulled from immuneACCESS by TCRdb, which kept in-frame rearrangements only. Such tables lose some clones; where checked, under half of the loss comes from unresolved V genes, and the rest has no known cause. The V and J calls and clone size come from that table; D and trimming were worked out from the DNA. The sample contains 200,000 or so clones, roughly 80% of them found a single time. The ten largest clones represent approximately 6.3% of the sample.

The full study reports these points: In the study, around 160 TCR beta chains were listed as associated with cytomegalovirus. Some IMGT-functional V segments, including TRBV6-2 and TRBV6-3, could not be distinguished by the 87-base-pair reads and were therefore excluded. A cluster of highly shared sequence variants was judged likely to represent a technical artifact of the sequencing pipeline. Across donors, most TCR sequences were observed very rarely, whereas some public TCRs were present in many individuals. The classifier was reported to diagnose cytomegalovirus status with high specificity and sensitivity in both the original cohort and the validation cohort. In a later genetic analysis, fewer N-insertions in productive TCRs were reported among donors in an Asian-associated ancestry cluster than the roughly 710-donor mean. When HLA alleles, especially DR and DQ, strongly co-occurred, attributing TCR associations to individual alleles was difficult. A few of the identified cytomegalovirus-associated TCR beta chains were confirmed in vitro to be specific for cytomegalovirus antigens. According to a later analysis, parvovirus B19, influenza, CMV and Epstein-Barr virus appeared linked to several top co-occurrence clusters. Immune exposure information for the cohort was limited to CMV serostatus. This cohort had only TCR beta chains sequenced, and the lack of alpha or paired-chain data limited which features could be detected. Sequencing depth was assumed to be roughly uniform across donors in the presence/absence analyses, though that assumption may not hold. A further reported finding was that TCR beta sequences accurately predicted the HLA-A and HLA-B alleles for most subjects in the first cohort. Correlated functional status among segregating V segments might reflect linkage disequilibrium, but an unknown experimental factor could not be ruled out. In a later analysis, most CMV-associated TCR beta chains were found to appear HLA-restricted, with HLA associations seemingly driven largely by CMV exposure. A later analysis associated 17,000 or so TCR beta sequences with specific HLA alleles at a false discovery rate of 0.05. In a later analysis, the rate of TCR association differed among HLA loci, with DRB1 alleles having the most associated TCRs and HLA-C alleles having the fewest. According to the authors, the approach could potentially be generalized to other disease states and immunological phenotypes. Over 15 rarely observed V segments, including chromosome 9 orphons, were excluded from the earlier analysis of about 600 of the donors because counts were too low. In a later analysis, HLA-associated TCR beta chains showed more clonal expansion and lower generation probabilities than non-associated chains that were equally common. Broadly in line with IMGT annotations, most TCR beta V segments showed up in productive rearrangements about 87% or about 30% of the time in an earlier analysis of around 550 of the donors. In a later genetic analysis, a missense DCLRE1C variant was associated with V-gene and J-gene trimming of TCR beta chains, and the association was replicated in an independent cohort. HLA typing was unavailable for some donors at each locus, so association tests used only the typed subset.

The cohort was made up of several hundred healthy bone marrow donors. At the time of sampling, every cohort member was nominally healthy, though immune exposures that went unrecorded were likely present. The donor tested CMV seropositive and was one of the 289 seropositive cohort members. Each donor provided a peripheral blood sample, and peripheral blood mononuclear cells were used for TCR beta sequencing. Genomic DNA extraction from the blood cell samples was performed with the Qiagen DNeasy Blood Extraction Kit. On this clone: The target of this receptor is not known. Base qualities are not at hand, and no much larger clone is one base apart.

The CDR3 covers 14 residues, taking in both the cysteine and the phenylalanine. The only DNA kept is the CDR3, 42 bases in frame from the first base. Trimming removed 7 bases from V and 0 bases from J, leaving 13 bases between the germline ends. Looking up the germline V gene (reference sequence) yields CDR1 LNHDA and CDR2 SQIVND. Sequencing used PBMCs. The chain joins TRBV19 to TRBJ2-7; there is no confident call for the D gene. This clonotype originated in a man in his forties in good health and CMV-seropositive. The CDR3 sequence is CASTGDPSSYEQYF. The nucleotides read TGTGCCAGTACGGGTGACCCCAGCTCCTACGAGCAGTACTTC.